The text below deals with one T cell receptor beta chain. Its antigen is currently unknown. These data belong to a study of shared clonotypes between healthy human individuals. Study-wide results and limits: Researchers sampled only blood; tissue repertoires likely differ. Naive subsets typically showed greater estimated richness than memory subsets. The study found lower generation probabilities in non-shared clonotypes than in those shared by all four donors.

The CDR3 is 12 amino acids. Germline-derived CDR1 and CDR2 are MDHEN and SYDVKM. Trimming pared 6 bases from V and 2 bases from J, leaving 8 bases between. Splitting of each subset's genomic DNA was done evenly across several immunoSEQ plates. Clones were sequenced by immunoSEQ multiplex PCR, and TCRdb holds only the in-frame ones, with some missing. Of about 1 million clones in the sample, about 76% were seen once. Sequenced: memory CD4+ T cells sorted from blood. Subset denoted: CD45RA-negative fraction. The sequence derives from a man between 18 and 29 years old in good health. V gene TRBV28 combines with J gene TRBJ2-7, with a possible D match to TRBD1 (5 bases). The CDR3 sequence: CASRLQAYEQYF. As DNA, the CDR3 is TGTGCCAGCAGGCTACAGGCCTACGAGCAGTACTTC.